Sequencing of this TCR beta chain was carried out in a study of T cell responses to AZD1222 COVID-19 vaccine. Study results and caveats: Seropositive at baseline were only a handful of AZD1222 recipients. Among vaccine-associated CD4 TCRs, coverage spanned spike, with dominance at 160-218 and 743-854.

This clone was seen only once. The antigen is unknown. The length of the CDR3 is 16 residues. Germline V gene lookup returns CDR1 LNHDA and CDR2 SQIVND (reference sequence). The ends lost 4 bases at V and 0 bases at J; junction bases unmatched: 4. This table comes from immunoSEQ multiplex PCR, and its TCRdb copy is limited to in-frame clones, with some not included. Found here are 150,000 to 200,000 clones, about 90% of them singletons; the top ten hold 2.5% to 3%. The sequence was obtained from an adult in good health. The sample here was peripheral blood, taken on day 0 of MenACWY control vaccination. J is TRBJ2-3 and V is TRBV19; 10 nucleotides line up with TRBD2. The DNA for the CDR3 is TGTGCCAGTAGTACGACTAGCGGGCCTAGCACAGATACGCAGTATTTT. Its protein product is CASSTTSGPSTDTQYF.